The T cell receptor (beta chain) described here comes from a study of T cells after yellow fever vaccination. Trimming stripped 3 bases from V and 4 bases from J, with 9 bases between. The germline V gene has CDR1 DFQATT and CDR2 SNEGSKA (reference sequence). This CDR3 region has 13 residues. From the 5' RACE reads, TCRdb called clonotypes with MiXCR, one entry per CDR3 protein. This sample carries around 140,000 distinct CDR3 sequences, around 6.3% of them seen once, and the ten largest clones take more than 0.6%. This clonotype has just a few counts. The chain has TRBV20-1 and TRBJ2-2, with D possibly being TRBD2 (6 bases). Here the sequenced sample was CD4+ T cells sorted from PBMCs, taken 10 days after the yellow fever booster vaccination. This sequence was found in a man aged 25 to 40 who received the YFV17D yellow fever vaccine. The CDR3 protein is CSARSGATGELFF. CDR3 coding DNA: TGCAGTGCTAGGTCGGGAGCCACCGGGGAGCTGTTTTTT.